The sequence of this TCR beta chain was determined in a study of identical twins. TCRdb used MiXCR to reprocess the 5' RACE reads, holding one entry per CDR3 protein. This sample carries roughly 710,000 distinct CDR3 sequences, roughly 6% of them seen once, and the ten largest clones take 1.5% to 2%. V was shortened by 1 base and J by 1 base, with 18 bases between the two germline ends. The germline V gene has CDR1 SGHVS and CDR2 FQNEAQ. The CDR3 is 18 residues long. This clonotype turned up a few times. The J gene is TRBJ2-3, the V gene TRBV7-8; D remains unclear. Sequenced: naive T cells sorted from blood. The receptor was derived from a man between 18 and 35 years old in good health. This CDR3 is CASSLEAGGPGGTDTQYF. The CDR3 DNA reads TGTGCCAGCAGCTTAGAGGCTGGCGGCCCTGGGGGCACAGATACGCAGTATTTT.